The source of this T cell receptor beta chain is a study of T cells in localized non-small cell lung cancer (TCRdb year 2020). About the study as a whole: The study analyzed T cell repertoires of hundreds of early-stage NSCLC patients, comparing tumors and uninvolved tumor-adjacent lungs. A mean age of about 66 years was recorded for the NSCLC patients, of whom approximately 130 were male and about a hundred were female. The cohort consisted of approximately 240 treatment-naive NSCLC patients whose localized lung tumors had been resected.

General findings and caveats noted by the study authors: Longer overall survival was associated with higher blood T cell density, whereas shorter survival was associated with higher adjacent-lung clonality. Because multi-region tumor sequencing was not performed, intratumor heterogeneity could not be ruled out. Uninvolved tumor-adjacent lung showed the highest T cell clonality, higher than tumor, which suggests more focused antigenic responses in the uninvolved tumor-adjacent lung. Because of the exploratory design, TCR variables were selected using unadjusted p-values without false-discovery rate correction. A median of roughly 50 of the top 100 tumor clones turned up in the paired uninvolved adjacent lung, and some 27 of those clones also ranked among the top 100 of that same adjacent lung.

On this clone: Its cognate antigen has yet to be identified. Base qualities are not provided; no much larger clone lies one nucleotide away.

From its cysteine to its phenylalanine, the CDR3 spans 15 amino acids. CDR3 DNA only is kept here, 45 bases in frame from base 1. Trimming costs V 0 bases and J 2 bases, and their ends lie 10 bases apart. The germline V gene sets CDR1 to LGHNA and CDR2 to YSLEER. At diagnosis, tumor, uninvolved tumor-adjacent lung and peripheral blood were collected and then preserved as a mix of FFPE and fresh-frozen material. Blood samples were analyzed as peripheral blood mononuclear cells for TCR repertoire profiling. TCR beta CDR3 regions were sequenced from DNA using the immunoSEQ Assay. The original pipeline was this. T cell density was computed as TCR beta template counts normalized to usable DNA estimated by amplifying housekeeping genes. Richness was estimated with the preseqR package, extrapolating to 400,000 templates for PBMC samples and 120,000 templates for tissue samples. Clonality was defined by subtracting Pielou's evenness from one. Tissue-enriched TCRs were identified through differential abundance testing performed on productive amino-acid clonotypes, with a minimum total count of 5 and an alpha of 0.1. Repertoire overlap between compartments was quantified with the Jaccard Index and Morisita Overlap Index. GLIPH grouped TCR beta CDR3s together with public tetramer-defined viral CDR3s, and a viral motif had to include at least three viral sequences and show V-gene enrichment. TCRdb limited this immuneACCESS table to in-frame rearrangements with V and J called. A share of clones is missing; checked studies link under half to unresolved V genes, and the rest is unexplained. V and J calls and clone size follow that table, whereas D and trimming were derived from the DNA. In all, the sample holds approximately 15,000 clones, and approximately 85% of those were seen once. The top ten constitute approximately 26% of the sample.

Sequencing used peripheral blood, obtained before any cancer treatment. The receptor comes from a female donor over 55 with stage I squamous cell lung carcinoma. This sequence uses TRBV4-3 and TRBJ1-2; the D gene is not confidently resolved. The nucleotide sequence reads TGCGCCAGCAGCCAAGATCGGGCAGAAAACTATGGCTACACCTTC. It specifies CASSQDRAENYGYTF.